This T cell receptor beta chain was profiled in a study of T cell changes during pregnancy in multiple sclerosis. The data were produced by immunoSEQ multiplex PCR, yet TCRdb's version contains in-frame clones alone and is incomplete. The sample holds some 83,000 clones, around 93% seen once. Germline V gene data show CDR1 as SGHTA and CDR2 as FQGNSA. The CDR3 sequence is 14 residues long. Germline trimming cut 5 bases from V and 3 bases from J; bases unmatched to any gene: 7. This clone has only one observation. This sequence joins TRBV7-2 and TRBJ2-7; 7 bases line up with TRBD1. The receptor's source is a female donor in good health, serving as a control in a pregnancy study. Some clones in this sample may be carry-over from other donors' samples. The starting material was PBMCs, obtained in the first trimester of pregnancy. For the CDR3, the DNA is TGTGCCAGCAGCAAGGGACAGAGAAACTACGAGCAGTACTTC. This sequence encodes CASSKGQRNYEQYF.